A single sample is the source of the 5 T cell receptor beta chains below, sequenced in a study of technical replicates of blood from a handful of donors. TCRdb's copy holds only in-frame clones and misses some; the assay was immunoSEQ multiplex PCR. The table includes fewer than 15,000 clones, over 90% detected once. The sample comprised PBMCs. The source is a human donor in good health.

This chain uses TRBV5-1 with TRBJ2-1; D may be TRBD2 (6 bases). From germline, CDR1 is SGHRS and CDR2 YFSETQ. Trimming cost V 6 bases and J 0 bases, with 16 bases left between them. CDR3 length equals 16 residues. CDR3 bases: TGCGCCAGCACCTCAACCCCCGGGAGCTCCTACAATGAGCAGTTCTTC. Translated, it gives CASTSTPGSSYNEQFF.

CDR3 loop: CASSLSTGWNNEQFF. CDR3 DNA sequence: TGTGCCAGCAGTCTTTCGACAGGGTGGAACAATGAGCAGTTCTTC. J is TRBJ2-1 and V is TRBV27; 7 bases are shared with TRBD1. V was clipped by 5 bases and J by 5 bases; unmatched bases: 9. Germline V gene data show CDR1 as MNHEY and CDR2 as SMNVEV (reference sequence). The CDR3 is 15 amino acids.

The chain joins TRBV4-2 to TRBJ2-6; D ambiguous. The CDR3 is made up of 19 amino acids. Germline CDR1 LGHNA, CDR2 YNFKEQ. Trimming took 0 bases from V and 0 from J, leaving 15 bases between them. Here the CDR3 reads CASSQDAPRINSGANVLTF. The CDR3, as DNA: TGTGCCAGCAGCCAAGATGCCCCTAGAATAAACTCTGGGGCCAACGTCCTGACTTTC.

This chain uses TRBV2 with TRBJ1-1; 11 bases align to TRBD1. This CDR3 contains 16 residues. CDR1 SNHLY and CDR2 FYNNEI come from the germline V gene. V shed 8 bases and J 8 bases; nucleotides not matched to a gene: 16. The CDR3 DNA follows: TGTGCCAGCTTCGGGACAGGGGGTTCTGTGGGCGGGGAAGCTTTCTTT. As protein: CASFGTGGSVGGEAFF.

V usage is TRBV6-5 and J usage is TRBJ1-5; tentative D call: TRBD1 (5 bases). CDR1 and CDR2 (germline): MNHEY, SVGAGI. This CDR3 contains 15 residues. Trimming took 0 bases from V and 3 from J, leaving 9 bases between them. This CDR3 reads CASSYSQGSNQPQHF. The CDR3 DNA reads TGTGCCAGCAGTTACTCTCAGGGCTCCAATCAGCCCCAGCATTTT.